This T cell receptor beta chain was profiled in a study of OX40 agonist ivuxolimab in advanced cancers. Produced via immunoSEQ multiplex PCR; TCRdb's table is partial and in-frame only. The table shows tens of thousands of clones, with 92% occurring only once. CDR3 length: 13 residues. In germline, CDR1 is MRHNA, CDR2 SNTAGT. Trimming removed 3 bases from V and 4 bases from J, with 9 bases in between. The receptor was isolated from an adult with an advanced solid tumor such as melanoma, head and neck, liver or kidney cancer. The chain joins TRBV6-4 to TRBJ1-2; D unresolved. Sample: CD4+ or CD8+ T cells sorted from blood, taken in a trial of the OX40 agonist ivuxolimab. Here the CDR3 DNA reads TGTGCCAGCAGTGAAGAGGGTAGCTATGGCTACACCTTC. It yields the protein CASSEEGSYGYTF.